This T cell receptor beta chain was identified in a study of Graves' ophthalmopathy and Graves' hyperthyroidism. Study-level findings and limits: Blood contained most expanded thyroid clonotypes exceeding 0.001 frequency.

As the template, RNA transcripts were used to amplify TCR beta CDR3 regions. First-round RT-PCR used HTBI primers; second-round multiplex PCR followed. MiXCR, run by TCRdb on the multiplex PCR reads, gives a single entry per CDR3 protein. The table lists roughly 420,000 distinct CDR3 sequences, roughly 21% of them singletons, with roughly 3% in the top ten. This clonotype was seen ten or more times. Its antigen is unknown. V was shortened by 5 bases and J by 7 bases, with 15 bases between the two germline ends. Germline V gives CDR1 SGHTA, CDR2 FQGNSA. The CDR3 contains 14 residues. Material for sequencing was peripheral blood. V usage is TRBV7-2 and J usage is TRBJ2-4; D tentatively reads TRBD1 or TRBD2 (5 bases each). The sequence came from a woman aged 18 to 35 with stable Graves' hyperthyroidism. This chain's CDR3 is CASSEPDRGNIQYF. CDR3 DNA sequence: TGTGCCAGCAGCGAACCAGACCGGGGCAACATTCAGTACTTC.